This T cell receptor (beta chain) is drawn from a study of blood T cell repertoires in COVID-19. Libraries were prepared by immunoSEQ multiplex PCR; TCRdb keeps only in-frame clonotypes and omits some of them. This table holds 200,000 or so clones, roughly 88% found once. The count of this clone is one. CDR1 and CDR2 (germline): DFQATT, SNEGSKA (reference sequence). The CDR3 is 17 amino acids. J gave up 3 bases and V 3 bases, and 13 bases lay outside the gene matches. Individuals aged about 18 to 100 years were recruited from 24 US areas. The genes are TRBV20-1 and TRBJ2-3; 9 bases agree with TRBD2. The source material was PBMCs or T cells enriched from blood (not recorded which). The receptor comes from a woman aged 40 to 49 with acute COVID-19. The CDR3 nucleotides read TGCAGTGCTAGTTTAATCGAGCGGGGGGTCTATACAGATACGCAGTATTTT. This sequence encodes CSASLIERGVYTDTQYF.